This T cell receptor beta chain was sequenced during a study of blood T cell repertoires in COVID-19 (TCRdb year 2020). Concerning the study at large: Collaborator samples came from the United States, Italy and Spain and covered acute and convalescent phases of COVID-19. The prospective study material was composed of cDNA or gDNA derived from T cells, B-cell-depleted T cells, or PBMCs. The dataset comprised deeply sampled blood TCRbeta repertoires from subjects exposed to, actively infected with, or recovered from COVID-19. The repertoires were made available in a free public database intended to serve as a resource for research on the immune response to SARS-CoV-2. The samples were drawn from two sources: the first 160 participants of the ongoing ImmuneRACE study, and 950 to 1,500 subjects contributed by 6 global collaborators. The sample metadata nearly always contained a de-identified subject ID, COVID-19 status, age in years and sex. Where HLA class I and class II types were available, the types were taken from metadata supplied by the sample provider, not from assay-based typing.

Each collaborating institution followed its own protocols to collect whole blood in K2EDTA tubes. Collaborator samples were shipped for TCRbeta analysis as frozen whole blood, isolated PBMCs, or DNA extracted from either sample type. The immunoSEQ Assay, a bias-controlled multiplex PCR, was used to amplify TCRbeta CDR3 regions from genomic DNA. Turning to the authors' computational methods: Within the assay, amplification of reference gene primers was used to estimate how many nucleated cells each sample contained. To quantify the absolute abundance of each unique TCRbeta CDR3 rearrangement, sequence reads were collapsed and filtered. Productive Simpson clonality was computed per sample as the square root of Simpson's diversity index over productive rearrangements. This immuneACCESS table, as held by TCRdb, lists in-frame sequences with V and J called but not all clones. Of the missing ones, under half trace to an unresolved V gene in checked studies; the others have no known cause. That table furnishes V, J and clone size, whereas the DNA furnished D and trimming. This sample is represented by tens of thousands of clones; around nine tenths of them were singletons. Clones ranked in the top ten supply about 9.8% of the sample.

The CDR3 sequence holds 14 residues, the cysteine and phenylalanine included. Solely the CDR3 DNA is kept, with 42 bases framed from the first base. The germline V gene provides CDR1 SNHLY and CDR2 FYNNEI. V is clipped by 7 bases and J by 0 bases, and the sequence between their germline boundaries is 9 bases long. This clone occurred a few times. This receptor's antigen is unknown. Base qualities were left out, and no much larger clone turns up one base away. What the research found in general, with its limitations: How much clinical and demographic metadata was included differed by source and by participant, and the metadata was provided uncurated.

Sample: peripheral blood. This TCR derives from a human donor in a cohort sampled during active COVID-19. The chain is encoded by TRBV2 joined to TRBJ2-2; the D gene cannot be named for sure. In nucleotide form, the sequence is TGTGCCAGCATGGCGGTAACGAACACCGGGGAGCTGTTTTTT. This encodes CASMAVTNTGELFF.